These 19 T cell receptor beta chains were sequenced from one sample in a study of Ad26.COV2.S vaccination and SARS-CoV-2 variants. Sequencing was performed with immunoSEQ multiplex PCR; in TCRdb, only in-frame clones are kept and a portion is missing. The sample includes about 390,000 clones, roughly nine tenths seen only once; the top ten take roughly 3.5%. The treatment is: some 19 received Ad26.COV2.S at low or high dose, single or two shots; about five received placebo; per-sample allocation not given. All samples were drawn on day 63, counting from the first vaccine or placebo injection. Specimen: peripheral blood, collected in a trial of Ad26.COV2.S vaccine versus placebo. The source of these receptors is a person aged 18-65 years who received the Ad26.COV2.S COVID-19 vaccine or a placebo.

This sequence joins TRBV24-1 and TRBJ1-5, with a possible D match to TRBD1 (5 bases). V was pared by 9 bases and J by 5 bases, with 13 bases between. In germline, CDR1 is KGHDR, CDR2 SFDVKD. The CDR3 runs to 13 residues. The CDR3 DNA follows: TGTGCCACCGAGGAGAGGGGTCATCAGCCCCAGCATTTT. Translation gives CATEERGHQPQHF.

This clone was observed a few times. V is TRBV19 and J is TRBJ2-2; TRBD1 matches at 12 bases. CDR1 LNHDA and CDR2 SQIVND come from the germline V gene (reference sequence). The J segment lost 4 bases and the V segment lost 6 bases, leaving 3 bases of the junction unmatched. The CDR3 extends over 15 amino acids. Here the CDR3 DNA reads TGTGCCAGTAGCGGGACAGGGGGCCGCACCGGGGAGCTGTTTTTT. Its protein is CASSGTGGRTGELFF.

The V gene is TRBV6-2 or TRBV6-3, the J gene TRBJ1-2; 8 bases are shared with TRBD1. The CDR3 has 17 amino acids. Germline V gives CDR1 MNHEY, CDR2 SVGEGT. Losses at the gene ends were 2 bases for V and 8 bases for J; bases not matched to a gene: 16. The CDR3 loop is CASSYLLKDRGRYGYTF. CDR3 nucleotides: TGTGCCAGCAGTTACCTTCTGAAAGACAGGGGAAGATACGGCTACACCTTC.

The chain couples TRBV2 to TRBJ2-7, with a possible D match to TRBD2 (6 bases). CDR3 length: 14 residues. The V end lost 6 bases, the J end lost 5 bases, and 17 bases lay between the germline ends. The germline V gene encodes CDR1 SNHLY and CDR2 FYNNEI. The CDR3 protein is CASSPGGWGNEQYF. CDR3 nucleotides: TGTGCCAGCAGCCCTGGGGGGTGGGGCAACGAGCAGTACTTC.

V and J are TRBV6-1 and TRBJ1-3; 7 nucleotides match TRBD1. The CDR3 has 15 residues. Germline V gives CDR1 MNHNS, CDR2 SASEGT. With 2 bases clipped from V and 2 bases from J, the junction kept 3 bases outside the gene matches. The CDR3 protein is CASSEYGTAGNTIYF. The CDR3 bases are TGTGCCAGCAGTGAATACGGGACAGCTGGAAACACCATATATTTT.

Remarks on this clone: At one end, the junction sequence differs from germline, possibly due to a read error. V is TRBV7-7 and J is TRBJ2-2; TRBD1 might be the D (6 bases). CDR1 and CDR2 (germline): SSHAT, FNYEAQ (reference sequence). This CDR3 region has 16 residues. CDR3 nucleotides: TGTGCTAGCAGCCTCAATTGGCCAGGGGAAACCGGGGAGCTGTTTTTT. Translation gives CASSLNWPGETGELFF.

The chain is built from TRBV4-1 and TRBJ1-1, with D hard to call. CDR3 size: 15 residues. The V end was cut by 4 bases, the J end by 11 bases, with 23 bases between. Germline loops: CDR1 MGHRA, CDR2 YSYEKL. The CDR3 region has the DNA TGCGCCAGCAGCCGTACTAACAGAGGCCCAGATTCGGCTTTCTTT. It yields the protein CASSRTNRGPDSAFF.

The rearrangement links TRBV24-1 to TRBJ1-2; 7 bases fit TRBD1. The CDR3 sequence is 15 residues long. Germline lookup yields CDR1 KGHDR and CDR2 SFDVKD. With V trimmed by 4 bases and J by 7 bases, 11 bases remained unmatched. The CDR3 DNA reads TGTGCCACCAGTGACTCGACAGGGAATAGGGGTGGCTACACCTTC. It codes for CATSDSTGNRGGYTF.

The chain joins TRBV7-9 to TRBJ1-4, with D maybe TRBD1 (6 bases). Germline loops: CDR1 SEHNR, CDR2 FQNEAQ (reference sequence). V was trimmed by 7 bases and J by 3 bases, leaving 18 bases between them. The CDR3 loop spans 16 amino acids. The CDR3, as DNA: TGTGCCAGCACCGGCCCCCCCGGGGGCTCTAATGAAAAACTGTTTTTT. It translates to CASTGPPGGSNEKLFF.

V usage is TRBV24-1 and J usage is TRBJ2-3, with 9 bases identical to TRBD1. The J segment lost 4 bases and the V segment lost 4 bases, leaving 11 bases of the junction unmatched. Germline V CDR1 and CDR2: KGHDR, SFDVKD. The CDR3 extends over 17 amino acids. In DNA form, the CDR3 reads TGTGCCACCAGTGAGGCCTCTAGAACAGGGGGCGCAGATACGCAGTATTTT. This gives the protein CATSEASRTGGADTQYF.

CDR3 DNA sequence: TGCGCCAGCAGCTTGGGCCCAGGAGCCGGCTACACCTTC. As protein: CASSLGPGAGYTF. The genes are TRBV5-1 and TRBJ1-2; D gene uncertain. Germline-derived CDR1 and CDR2 are SGHRS and YFSETQ. This CDR3 contains 13 residues. Between the trimmed V and J ends, which lost 0 bases and 8 bases, there was a span of 11 bases.

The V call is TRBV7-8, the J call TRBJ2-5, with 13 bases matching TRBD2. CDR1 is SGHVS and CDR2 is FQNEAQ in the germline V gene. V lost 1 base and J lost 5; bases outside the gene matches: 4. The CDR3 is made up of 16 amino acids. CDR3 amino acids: CASSLVGTSGAETQYF. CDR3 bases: TGTGCCAGCAGCTTAGTGGGGACTAGCGGGGCCGAGACCCAGTACTTC.

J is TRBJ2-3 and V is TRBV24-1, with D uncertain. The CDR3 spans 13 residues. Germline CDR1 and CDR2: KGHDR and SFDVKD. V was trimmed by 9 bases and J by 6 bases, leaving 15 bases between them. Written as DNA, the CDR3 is TGTGCCACCTCTAGGGATCTTGGGGATACGCAGTATTTT. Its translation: CATSRDLGDTQYF.

For the CDR3, the DNA is TGTGCCAGCGCGGGACAGGGGGCTAATGAGCAGTTCTTC. It translates to CASAGQGANEQFF. The chain recombines TRBV25-1 with TRBJ2-1, with 12 nucleotides matching TRBD1. Trimming took 8 bases from V and 7 from J; bases not matched to a gene: 3. The length of the CDR3 is 13 residues. Germline CDR1 and CDR2: MGHDK and SYGVNS.

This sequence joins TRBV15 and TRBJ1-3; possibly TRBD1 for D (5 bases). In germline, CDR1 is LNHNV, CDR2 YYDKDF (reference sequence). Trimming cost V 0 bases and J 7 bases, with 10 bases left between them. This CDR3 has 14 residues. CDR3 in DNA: TGTGCCACCAGCAGAGATCCAGCAGGGAACACCATATATTTT. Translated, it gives CATSRDPAGNTIYF. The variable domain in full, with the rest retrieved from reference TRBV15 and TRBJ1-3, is DAMVIQNPRYQVTQFGKPVTLSCSQTLNHNVMYWYQQKSSQAPKLLFHYYDKDFNNEADTPDNFQSRRPNTSFCFLDIRSPGLGDTAMYLCATSRDPAGNTIYFGEGSWLTVV.

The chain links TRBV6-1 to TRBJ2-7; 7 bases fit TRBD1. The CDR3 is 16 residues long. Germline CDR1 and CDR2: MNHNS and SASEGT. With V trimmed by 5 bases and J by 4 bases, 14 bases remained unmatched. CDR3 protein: CASSKDRARNFYEQYF. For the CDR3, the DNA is TGTGCCAGCAGTAAAGACAGGGCCAGAAATTTTTACGAGCAGTACTTC.

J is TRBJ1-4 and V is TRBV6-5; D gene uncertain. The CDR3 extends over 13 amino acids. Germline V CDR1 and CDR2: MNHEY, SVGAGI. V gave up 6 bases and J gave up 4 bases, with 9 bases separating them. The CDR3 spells CASRAGNNEKLFF. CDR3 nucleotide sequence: TGTGCCAGCAGGGCCGGGAATAATGAAAAACTGTTTTTT.

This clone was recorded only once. CDR3 protein: CASSYGTGEHSNQPQHF. CDR3 in DNA: TGTGCCAGCAGTTACGGGACAGGGGAGCATAGCAATCAGCCCCAGCATTTT. The chain is built from TRBV6-2 or TRBV6-3 and TRBJ1-5, with TRBD1 identical over 10 bases. Trimming took 2 bases from V and 0 from J; bases not matched to a gene: 4. Germline V gene lookup returns CDR1 MNHEY and CDR2 SVGEGT. The CDR3 runs 17 residues.

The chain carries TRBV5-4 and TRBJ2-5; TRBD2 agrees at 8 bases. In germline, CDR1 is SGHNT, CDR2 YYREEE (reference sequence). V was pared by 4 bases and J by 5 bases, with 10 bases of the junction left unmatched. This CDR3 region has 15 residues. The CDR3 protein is CASSPRGGAGETQYF. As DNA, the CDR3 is TGTGCCAGCAGCCCCCGGGGGGGAGCGGGGGAGACCCAGTACTTC.